A single sample gave rise to the 17 T cell receptor beta chains below, sequenced in a study of cytomegalovirus exposure and HLA in healthy donors. The PCR used 60 Vbeta and 13 Jbeta primers. TCRdb keeps only in-frame clones here, not all; method: immunoSEQ multiplex PCR. The data show more than 95,000 clones, with 65% seen just once and over 8.5% held by the top ten. What was sequenced was PBMCs. Receptor source: a woman in her forties in good health and CMV-seropositive.

V is TRBV7-3 and J is TRBJ2-1, with 10 bases that match TRBD2. Germline CDR1 is SGHTA and CDR2 is FQGTGA. Unmatched junction bases numbered 2, after V lost 2 bases and J lost 7 bases. The CDR3 totals 14 residues. CDR3 bases: TGTGCCAGCAGCTTAGCGGGACTAGCGAATGAGCAGTTCTTC. This gives the protein CASSLAGLANEQFF.

The genes are TRBV9 and TRBJ2-3; D might be TRBD2 (6 bases). The CDR3 runs 16 residues. Trimming removed 0 bases at V and 1 base at J, with 12 bases between. The germline CDR1 and CDR2 sequences are SGDLS and YYNGEE. CDR3 loop: CASSVVGGAGTDTQYF. The CDR3 DNA reads TGTGCCAGCAGCGTAGTGGGGGGAGCGGGCACAGATACGCAGTATTTT. Using reference TRBV9 and TRBJ2-3 for the parts outside the CDR3, the full variable domain is DSGVTQTPKHLITATGQRVTLRCSPRSGDLSVYWYQQSLDQGLQFLIQYYNGEERAKGNILERFSAQQFPDLHSELNLSSLELGDSALYFCASSVVGGAGTDTQYFGPGTRLTVL.

The chain uses TRBV19 and TRBJ1-5, with 8 positions matching TRBD1. Germline V gene sequence: CDR1 LNHDA, CDR2 SQIVND (reference sequence). The CDR3 sequence is 17 residues long. V was clipped by 7 bases and J by 0 bases; unmatched bases: 11. This CDR3 is CASNPGQDVYSNQPQHF. CDR3 DNA sequence: TGTGCCAGTAACCCGGGACAGGACGTTTATAGCAATCAGCCCCAGCATTTT. Based on the CDR3 plus reference TRBV19 and TRBJ1-5, the full variable domain is DGGITQSPKYLFRKEGQNVTLSCEQNLNHDAMYWYRQDPGQGLRLIYYSQIVNDFQKGDIAEGYSVSREKKESFPLTVTSAQKNPTAFYLCASNPGQDVYSNQPQHFGDGTRLSIL.

The gene calls are TRBV14 and TRBJ2-3; possible D gene TRBD1, 6 bases. V shed 2 bases and J shed 9 bases, with 12 bases lying between them. Germline lookup yields CDR1 SGHDN and CDR2 FVKESK. The CDR3 is 13 residues long. The CDR3 loop is CASSQFLQGTQYF. The CDR3 DNA reads TGTGCCAGCAGCCAATTTTTACAGGGCACGCAGTATTTT.

A remark on this clone: Other DNA sequences in this specimen translate into the identical CDR3. The chain joins TRBV5-6 to TRBJ2-1; 7 bases fit TRBD1. CDR3 length equals 15 residues. Looked up from germline, CDR1 is SGHDT and CDR2 is YYEEEE. Trimming took 4 bases from V and 2 from J; bases not matched to a gene: 6. For the CDR3, the DNA is TGTGCCAGCAGCCTGTACCAGGGGGCCTACAATGAGCAGTTCTTC. Translating it yields CASSLYQGAYNEQFF.

The gene calls are TRBV11-2 and TRBJ1-1, with 8 bases identical to TRBD1. The CDR3 extends over 15 amino acids. Germline V gene data show CDR1 as SGHAT and CDR2 as FQNNGV. V lost 5 bases and J lost 4; bases outside the gene matches: 9. The CDR3, as DNA: TGTGCCAGCAGCCTTTATACAGGGGGGAGCACTGAAGCTTTCTTT. Translated, it gives CASSLYTGGSTEAFF.

The chain joins TRBV27 to TRBJ2-5; TRBD2 aligns across 12 bases. The CDR3 consists of 17 residues. Germline V CDR1 and CDR2: MNHEY, SMNVEV (reference sequence). V trimming: 5 bases; J trimming: 0 bases; junction bases outside the gene matches: 7. CDR3 residues: CASSTGTSGSYQETQYF. The DNA of the CDR3 is TGTGCCAGCAGTACCGGGACTAGCGGGTCGTACCAAGAGACCCAGTACTTC.

The chain links TRBV28 to TRBJ2-5; possibly TRBD2 for D (5 bases). Germline V gene data show CDR1 as MDHEN and CDR2 as SYDVKM. The CDR3 runs 13 residues. Deletions cut 8 bases from V and 0 bases from J, with 10 bases between. CDR3 DNA: TGTGCCAGCCGGGGTTCAGACCAAGAGACCCAGTACTTC. It translates to CASRGSDQETQYF.

This sequence joins TRBV27 and TRBJ2-1; weak D call: TRBD2 (6 bases). The length of the CDR3 is 14 residues. The germline V and J ends were trimmed by 2 bases and 2 bases, with 7 bases remaining between them. Germline CDR1 and CDR2: MNHEY and SMNVEV (reference sequence). This CDR3 reads CASSLAGPYNEQFF. The CDR3 region has the DNA TGTGCCAGCAGTTTAGCGGGACCCTACAATGAGCAGTTCTTC.

The V and J genes are TRBV9 and TRBJ2-7, with D hard to call. Trimming pared 2 bases from V and 3 bases from J, leaving 9 bases between. The length of the CDR3 is 13 residues. Germline V CDR1 and CDR2: SGDLS, YYNGEE. CDR3 DNA sequence: TGTGCCAGCAGCGTCGGGTCTAACTACGAGCAGTACTTC. Its protein is CASSVGSNYEQYF.

This clone appeared a few times. At one end, the junction sequence differs from germline, possibly due to a read error. This sequence joins TRBV5-1 and TRBJ2-2; 11 nucleotides align to TRBD1. Germline CDR1 is SGHRS and CDR2 is YFSETQ. The CDR3 is 16 residues long. The CDR3 region has the DNA TGCGCCCCACCCCGTGGACAGGGGGCCGGACACCGGGGAGCTGTTTTT. It is translated as CAPPRGQGAGHRGAVF.

The chain combines TRBV5-1 with TRBJ2-2; D is possibly TRBD1 (5 bases). V was clipped by 1 base and J by 3 bases, with 10 bases between them. This CDR3 contains 15 residues. Germline values: CDR1 SGHRS, CDR2 YFSETQ. CDR3 amino acids: CASSLSVGDTGELFF. CDR3 bases: TGCGCCAGCAGCTTGTCTGTAGGGGACACCGGGGAGCTGTTTTTT.

The genes are TRBV19 and TRBJ1-5; TRBD1 matches 7 bases. CDR1 and CDR2 (germline): LNHDA, SQIVND (reference sequence). The CDR3 loop spans 12 amino acids. The V segment lost 10 bases and the J segment 4 bases; nucleotides outside the gene matches: 4. CDR3 coding DNA: TGTGCCACCCTACAGGGGAATCAGCCCCAGCATTTT. Its protein product is CATLQGNQPQHF.

This clone showed up just a few times. CDR3: CASSPGTDYEQYF. The CDR3 region has the DNA TGTGCCAGCTCACCAGGGACAGACTACGAGCAGTACTTC. V and J are TRBV18 and TRBJ2-7; 7 nucleotides agree with TRBD1. The CDR3 length is 13 residues. CDR1 and CDR2 (germline): KGHSH, LQKENI. J gave up 3 bases and V 2 bases, and 1 base lay outside the gene matches.

The chain joins TRBV27 to TRBJ2-1; 11 bases fit TRBD2. This CDR3 comprises 18 residues. In germline, CDR1 is MNHEY, CDR2 SMNVEV (reference sequence). V was pared by 6 bases and J by 4 bases, with 14 bases of the junction left unmatched. CDR3 protein: CASRGLAVTDLLYNEQFF. For the CDR3, the DNA is TGTGCCAGCAGGGGACTAGCGGTTACAGATCTTCTTTACAATGAGCAGTTCTTC.

Only a few counts were recorded for this clone. V usage is TRBV7-9 and J usage is TRBJ1-2; TRBD1 matches 8 bases. Germline V CDR1 and CDR2: SEHNR, FQNEAQ (reference sequence). With 5 bases clipped from V and 4 bases from J, the junction kept 18 bases outside the gene matches. The CDR3 extends over 18 amino acids. CDR3 bases: TGTGCCAGCAGCCCACCCCCCTCAGACAGGGGTAGAGCCTATGGCTACACCTTC. The encoded protein is CASSPPPSDRGRAYGYTF.

The chain joins TRBV15 to TRBJ2-5, with TRBD2 matching 7 bases. TRBJ2-7 matches the DNA end more closely, so the J call is doubtful. The CDR3 runs to 18 residues. The germline V gene has CDR1 LNHNV and CDR2 YYDKDF (reference sequence). The chain's CDR3 is CATSSTFSGRPGGYEQYF. The CDR3 bases are TGTGCCACCAGTTCCACTTTTTCAGGACGGCCGGGAGGCTACGAGCAGTACTTC.